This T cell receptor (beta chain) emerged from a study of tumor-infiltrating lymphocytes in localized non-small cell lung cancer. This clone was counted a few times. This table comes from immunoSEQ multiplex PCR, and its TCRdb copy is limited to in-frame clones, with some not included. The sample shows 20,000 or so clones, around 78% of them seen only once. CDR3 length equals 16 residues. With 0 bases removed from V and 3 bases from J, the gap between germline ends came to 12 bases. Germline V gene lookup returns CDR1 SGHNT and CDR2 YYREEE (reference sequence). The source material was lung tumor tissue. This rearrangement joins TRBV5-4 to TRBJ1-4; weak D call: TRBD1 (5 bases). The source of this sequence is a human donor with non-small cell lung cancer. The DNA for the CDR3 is TGTGCCAGCAGCTTGGCCGTTCAGGGAGCTAATGAAAAACTGTTTTTT. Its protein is CASSLAVQGANEKLFF.